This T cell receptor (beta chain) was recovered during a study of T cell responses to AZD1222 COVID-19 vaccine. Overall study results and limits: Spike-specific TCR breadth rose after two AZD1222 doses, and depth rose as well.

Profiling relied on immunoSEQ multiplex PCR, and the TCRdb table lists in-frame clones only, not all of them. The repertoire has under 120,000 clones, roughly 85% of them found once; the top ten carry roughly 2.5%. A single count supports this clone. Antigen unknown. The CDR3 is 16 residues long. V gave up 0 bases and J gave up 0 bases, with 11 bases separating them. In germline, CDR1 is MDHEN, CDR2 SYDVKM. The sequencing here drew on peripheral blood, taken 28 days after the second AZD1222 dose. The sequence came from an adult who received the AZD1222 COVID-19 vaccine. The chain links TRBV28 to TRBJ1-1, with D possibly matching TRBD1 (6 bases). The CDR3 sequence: CASSLWNTGMNTEAFF. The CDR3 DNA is TGTGCCAGCAGTTTATGGAATACAGGGATGAACACTGAAGCTTTCTTT.